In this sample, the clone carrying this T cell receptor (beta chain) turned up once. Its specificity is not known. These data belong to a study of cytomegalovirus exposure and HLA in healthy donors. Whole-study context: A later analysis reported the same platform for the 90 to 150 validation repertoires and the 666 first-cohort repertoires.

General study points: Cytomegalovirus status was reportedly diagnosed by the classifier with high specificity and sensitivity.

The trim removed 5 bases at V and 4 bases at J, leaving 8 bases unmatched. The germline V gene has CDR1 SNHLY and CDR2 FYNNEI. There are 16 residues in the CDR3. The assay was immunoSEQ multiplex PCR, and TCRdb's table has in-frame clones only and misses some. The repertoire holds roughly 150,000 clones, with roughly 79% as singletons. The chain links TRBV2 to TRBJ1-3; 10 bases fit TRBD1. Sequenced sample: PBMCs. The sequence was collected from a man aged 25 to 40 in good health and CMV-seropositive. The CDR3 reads CASSLRTGGLGNTIYF. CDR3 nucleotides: TGTGCCAGCAGTCTCCGGACAGGGGGACTAGGAAACACCATATATTTT.